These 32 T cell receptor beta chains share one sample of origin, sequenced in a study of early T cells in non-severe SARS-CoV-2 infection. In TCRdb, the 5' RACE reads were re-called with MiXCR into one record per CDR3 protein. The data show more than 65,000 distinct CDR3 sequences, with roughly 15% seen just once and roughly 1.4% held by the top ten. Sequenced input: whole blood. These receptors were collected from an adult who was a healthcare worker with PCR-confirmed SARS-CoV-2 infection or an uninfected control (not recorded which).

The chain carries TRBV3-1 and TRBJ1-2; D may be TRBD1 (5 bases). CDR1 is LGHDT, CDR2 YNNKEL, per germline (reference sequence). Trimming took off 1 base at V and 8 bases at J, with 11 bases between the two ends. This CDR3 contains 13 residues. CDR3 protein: CASSQGREGGYTF. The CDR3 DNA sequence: TGTGCCAGCAGCCAAGGCAGGGAAGGCGGCTACACCTTC.

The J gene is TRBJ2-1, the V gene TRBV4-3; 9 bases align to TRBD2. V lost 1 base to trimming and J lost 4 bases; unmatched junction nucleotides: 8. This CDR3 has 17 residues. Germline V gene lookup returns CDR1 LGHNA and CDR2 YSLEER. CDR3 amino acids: CASSQASRGGLYNEQFF. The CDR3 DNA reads TGCGCCAGCAGCCAAGCGTCGCGGGGGGGGCTGTACAATGAGCAGTTCTTC.

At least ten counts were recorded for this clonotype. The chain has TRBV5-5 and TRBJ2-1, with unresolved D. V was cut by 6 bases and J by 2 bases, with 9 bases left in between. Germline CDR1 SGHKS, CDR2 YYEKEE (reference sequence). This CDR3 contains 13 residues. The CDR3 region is CASNPVAYNEQFF. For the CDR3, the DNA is TGTGCCAGCAACCCAGTTGCCTACAATGAGCAGTTCTTC.

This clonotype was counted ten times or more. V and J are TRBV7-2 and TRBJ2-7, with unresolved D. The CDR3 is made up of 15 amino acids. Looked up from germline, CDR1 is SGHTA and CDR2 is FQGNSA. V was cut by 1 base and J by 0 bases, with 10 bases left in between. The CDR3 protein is CASSLGLGFSYEQYF. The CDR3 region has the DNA TGTGCCAGCAGCTTAGGGCTGGGATTCTCCTACGAGCAGTACTTC.

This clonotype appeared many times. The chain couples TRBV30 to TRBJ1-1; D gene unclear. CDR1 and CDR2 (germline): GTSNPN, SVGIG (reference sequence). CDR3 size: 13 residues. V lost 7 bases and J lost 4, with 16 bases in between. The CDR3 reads CAFKGWAGTEAFF. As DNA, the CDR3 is TGTGCCTTCAAAGGCTGGGCGGGCACTGAAGCTTTCTTT.

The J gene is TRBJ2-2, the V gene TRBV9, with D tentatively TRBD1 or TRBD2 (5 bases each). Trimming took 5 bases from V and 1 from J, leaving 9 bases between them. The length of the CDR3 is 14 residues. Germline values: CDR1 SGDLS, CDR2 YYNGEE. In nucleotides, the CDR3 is TGTGCCAGCAGGGGACCCGGGAACACCGGGGAGCTGTTTTTT. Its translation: CASRGPGNTGELFF. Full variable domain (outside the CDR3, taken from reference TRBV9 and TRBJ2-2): DSGVTQTPKHLITATGQRVTLRCSPRSGDLSVYWYQQSLDQGLQFLIQYYNGEERAKGNILERFSAQQFPDLHSELNLSSLELGDSALYFCASRGPGNTGELFFGEGSRLTVL.

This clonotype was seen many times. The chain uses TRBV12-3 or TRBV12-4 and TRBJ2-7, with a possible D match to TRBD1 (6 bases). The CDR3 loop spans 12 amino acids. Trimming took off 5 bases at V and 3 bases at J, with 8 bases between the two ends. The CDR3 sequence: CASSPDSYEQYF. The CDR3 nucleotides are TGTGCCAGCAGTCCGGACAGCTACGAGCAGTACTTC.

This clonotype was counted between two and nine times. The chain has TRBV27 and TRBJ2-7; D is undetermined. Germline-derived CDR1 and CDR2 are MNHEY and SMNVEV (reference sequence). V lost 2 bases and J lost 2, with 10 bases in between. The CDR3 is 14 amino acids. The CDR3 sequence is CASSLRLATYEQYF. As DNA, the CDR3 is TGTGCCAGCAGTTTAAGGCTGGCGACCTACGAGCAGTACTTC.

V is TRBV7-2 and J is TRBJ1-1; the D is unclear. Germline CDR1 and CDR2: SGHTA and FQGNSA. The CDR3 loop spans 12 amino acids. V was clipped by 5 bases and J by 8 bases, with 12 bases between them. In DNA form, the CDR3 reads TGTGCCAGCAGCACAGACGTTCCCGAAGCTTTCTTT. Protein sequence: CASSTDVPEAFF.

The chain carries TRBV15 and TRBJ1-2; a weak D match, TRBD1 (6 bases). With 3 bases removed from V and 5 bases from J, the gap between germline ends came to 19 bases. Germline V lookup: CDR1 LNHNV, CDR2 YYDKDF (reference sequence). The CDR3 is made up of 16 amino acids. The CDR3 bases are TGTGCCACCAGCAGTACAGGGCGACCCTTTGGATATGGCTACACCTTC. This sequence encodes CATSSTGRPFGYGYTF.

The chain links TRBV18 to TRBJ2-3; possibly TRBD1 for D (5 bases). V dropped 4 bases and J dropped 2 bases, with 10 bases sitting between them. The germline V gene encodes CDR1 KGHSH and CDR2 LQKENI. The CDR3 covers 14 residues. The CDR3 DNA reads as TGTGCCAGCTCACAAACGACAGTCACAGATACGCAGTATTTT. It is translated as CASSQTTVTDTQYF.

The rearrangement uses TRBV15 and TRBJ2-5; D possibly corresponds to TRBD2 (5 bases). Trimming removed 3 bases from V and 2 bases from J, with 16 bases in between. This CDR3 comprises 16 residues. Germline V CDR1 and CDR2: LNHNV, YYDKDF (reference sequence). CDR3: CATSSANGLGQETQYF. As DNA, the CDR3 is TGTGCCACCAGCAGCGCGAACGGACTCGGGCAAGAGACCCAGTACTTC.

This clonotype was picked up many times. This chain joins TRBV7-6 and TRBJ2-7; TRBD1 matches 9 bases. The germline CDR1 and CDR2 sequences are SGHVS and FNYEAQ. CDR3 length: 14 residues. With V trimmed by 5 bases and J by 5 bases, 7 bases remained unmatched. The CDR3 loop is CASSPRQGDHEQYF. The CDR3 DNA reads TGTGCCAGCAGCCCCCGACAGGGGGACCACGAGCAGTACTTC.

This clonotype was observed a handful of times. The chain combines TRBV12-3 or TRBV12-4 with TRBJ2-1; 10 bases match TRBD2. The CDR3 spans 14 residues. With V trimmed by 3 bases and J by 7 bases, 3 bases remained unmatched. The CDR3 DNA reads TGTGCCAGCAGTTTGGCACTAGCGGGAAATGAGCAGTTCTTC. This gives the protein CASSLALAGNEQFF.

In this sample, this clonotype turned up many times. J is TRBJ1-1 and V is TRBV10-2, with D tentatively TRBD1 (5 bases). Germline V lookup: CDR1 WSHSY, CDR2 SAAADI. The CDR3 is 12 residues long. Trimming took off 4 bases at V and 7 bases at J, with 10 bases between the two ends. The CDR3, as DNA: TGCGCCAGCAGTGCAGGGCAGAGTGAAGCTTTCTTT. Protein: CASSAGQSEAFF.

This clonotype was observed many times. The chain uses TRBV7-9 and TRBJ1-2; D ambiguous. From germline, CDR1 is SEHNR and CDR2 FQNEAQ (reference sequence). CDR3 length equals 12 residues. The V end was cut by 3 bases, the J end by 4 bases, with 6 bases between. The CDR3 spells CASSLDPYGYTF. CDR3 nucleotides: TGTGCCAGCAGCTTGGACCCCTATGGCTACACCTTC.

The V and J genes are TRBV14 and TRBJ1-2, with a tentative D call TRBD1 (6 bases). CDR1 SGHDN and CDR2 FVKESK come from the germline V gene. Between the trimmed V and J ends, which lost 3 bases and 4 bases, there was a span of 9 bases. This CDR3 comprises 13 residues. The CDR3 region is CASSHPDSYGYTF. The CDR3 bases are TGTGCCAGCAGCCACCCGGACAGCTATGGCTACACCTTC.

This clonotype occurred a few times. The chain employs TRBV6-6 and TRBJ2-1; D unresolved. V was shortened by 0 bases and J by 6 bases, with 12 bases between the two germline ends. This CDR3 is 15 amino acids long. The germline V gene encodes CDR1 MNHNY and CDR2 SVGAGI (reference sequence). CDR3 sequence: CASSYSNKAGNEQFF. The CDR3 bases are TGTGCCAGCAGTTACTCGAATAAGGCAGGCAATGAGCAGTTCTTC.

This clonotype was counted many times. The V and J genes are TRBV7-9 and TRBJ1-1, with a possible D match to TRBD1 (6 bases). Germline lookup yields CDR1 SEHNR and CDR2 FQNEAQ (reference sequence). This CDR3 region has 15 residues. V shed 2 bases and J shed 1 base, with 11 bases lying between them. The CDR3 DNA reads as TGTGCCAGCAGCTTACGGCAGGGGAGGAACACTGAAGCTTTCTTT. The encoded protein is CASSLRQGRNTEAFF. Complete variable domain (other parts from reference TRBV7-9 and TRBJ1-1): DTGVSQNPRHKITKRGQNVTFRCDPISEHNRLYWYRQTLGQGPEFLTYFQNEAQLEKSRLLSDRFSAERPKGSFSTLEIQRTEQGDSAMYLCASSLRQGRNTEAFFGQGTRLTVV.

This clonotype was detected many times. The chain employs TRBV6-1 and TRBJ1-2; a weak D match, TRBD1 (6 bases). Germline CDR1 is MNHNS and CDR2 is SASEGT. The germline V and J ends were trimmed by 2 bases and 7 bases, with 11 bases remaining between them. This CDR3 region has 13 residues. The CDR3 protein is CASSEWGQGGYTF. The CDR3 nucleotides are TGTGCCAGCAGTGAATGGGGGCAAGGTGGCTACACCTTC.

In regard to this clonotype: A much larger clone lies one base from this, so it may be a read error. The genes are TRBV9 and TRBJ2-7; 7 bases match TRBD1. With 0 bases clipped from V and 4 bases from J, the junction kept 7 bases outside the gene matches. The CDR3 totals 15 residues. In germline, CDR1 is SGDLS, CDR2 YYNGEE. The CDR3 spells CASSVGRGGEYEQYF. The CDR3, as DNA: TGTGCCAGCAGCGTAGGTCGAGGGGGCGAGTACGAGCAGTACTTC.

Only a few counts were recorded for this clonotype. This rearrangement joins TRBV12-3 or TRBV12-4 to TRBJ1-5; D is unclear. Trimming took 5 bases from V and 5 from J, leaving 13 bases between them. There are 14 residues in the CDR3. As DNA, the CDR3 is TGTGCCAGCAGTCCGGACGGAAGATATCAGCCCCAGCATTTT. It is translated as CASSPDGRYQPQHF.

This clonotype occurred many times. In DNA form, the CDR3 reads TGTGCCAGCAGCCCCCGACAGGGATGGCCCTACGAGCAGTACTTC. Protein: CASSPRQGWPYEQYF. The chain is built from TRBV3-1 and TRBJ2-7; 7 positions agree with TRBD1. J gave up 2 bases and V 4 bases, and 8 bases lay outside the gene matches. This CDR3 is built from 15 residues. Germline loops: CDR1 LGHDT, CDR2 YNNKEL (reference sequence).

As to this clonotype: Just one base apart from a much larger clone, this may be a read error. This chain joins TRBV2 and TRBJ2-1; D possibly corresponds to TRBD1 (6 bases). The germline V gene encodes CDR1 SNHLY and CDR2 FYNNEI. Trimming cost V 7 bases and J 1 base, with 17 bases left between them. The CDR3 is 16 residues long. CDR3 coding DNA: TGTGCCAGCAATAATCCCCCAGGGGCATCCTACAATGAGCAGTTCTTC. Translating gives CASNNPPGASYNEQFF.

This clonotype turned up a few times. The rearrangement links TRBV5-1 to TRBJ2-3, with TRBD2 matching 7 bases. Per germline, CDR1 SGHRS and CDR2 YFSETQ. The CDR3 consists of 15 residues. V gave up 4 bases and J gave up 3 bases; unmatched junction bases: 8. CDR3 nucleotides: TGCGCCAGCAGCCCTAGCGGCTATAGGACAGATACGCAGTATTTT. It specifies CASSPSGYRTDTQYF.

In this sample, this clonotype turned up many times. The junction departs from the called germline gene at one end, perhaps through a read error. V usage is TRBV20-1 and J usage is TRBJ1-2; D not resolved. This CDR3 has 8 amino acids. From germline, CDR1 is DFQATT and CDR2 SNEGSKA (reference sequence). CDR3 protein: CSARPNYF. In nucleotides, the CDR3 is TGCAGTGCTAGACCCAATTACTTC.

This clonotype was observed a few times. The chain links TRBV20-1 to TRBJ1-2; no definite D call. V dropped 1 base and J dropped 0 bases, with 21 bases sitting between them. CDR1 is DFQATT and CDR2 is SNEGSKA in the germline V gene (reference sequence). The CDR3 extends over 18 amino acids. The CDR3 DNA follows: TGCAGTGCTAGAGGCTTCGGAGAGGAGGTTCGGGCTAACTATGGCTACACCTTC. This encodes CSARGFGEEVRANYGYTF.

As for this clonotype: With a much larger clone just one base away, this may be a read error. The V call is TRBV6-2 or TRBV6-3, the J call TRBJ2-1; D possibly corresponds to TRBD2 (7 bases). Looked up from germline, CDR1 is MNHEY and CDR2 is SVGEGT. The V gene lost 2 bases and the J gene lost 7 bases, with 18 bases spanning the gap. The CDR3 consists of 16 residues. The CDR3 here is CASSYEGGPGVNEQFF. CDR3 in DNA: TGTGCCAGCAGTTACGAGGGGGGGCCCGGGGTAAATGAGCAGTTCTTC.

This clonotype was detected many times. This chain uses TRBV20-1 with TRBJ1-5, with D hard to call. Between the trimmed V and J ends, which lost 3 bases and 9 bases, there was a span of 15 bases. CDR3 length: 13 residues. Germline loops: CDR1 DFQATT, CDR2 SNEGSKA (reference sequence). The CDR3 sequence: CSARAPGQGPQHF. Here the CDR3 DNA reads TGCAGTGCTAGGGCCCCCGGGCAAGGGCCCCAGCATTTT.

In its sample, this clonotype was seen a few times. The CDR3: CATLTGGLTTDTQYF. CDR3 nucleotide sequence: TGTGCCACCCTGACAGGGGGTTTGACCACAGATACGCAGTATTTT. The chain employs TRBV28 and TRBJ2-3, with 9 bases identical to TRBD1. J lost 2 bases, V lost 10 bases, and 10 bases had no gene match. The CDR3 is made up of 15 amino acids. Germline-derived CDR1 and CDR2 are MDHEN and SYDVKM.

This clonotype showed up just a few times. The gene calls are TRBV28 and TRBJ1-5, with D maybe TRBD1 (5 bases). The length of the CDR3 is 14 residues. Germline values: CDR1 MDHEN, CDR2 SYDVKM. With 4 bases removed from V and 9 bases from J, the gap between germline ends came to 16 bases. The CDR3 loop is CASSSMTDRLPQHF. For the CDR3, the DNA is TGTGCCAGCAGTTCCATGACAGACCGACTGCCCCAGCATTTT.

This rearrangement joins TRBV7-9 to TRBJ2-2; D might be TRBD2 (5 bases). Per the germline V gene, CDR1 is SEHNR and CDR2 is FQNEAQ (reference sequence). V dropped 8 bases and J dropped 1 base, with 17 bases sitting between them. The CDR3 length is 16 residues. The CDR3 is CASFPLAGGNTGELFF. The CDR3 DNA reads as TGTGCCAGCTTCCCCTTAGCCGGAGGGAACACCGGGGAGCTGTTTTTT.